The rows below give T cell receptor beta chains drawn from one sample of a study of blood T cell repertoires in COVID-19. TCRdb's table, derived via immunoSEQ multiplex PCR, lists solely in-frame clones and lacks some. Of about 330,000 clones in the sample, roughly 88% were seen once. What was sequenced was peripheral blood. These TCRs come from a woman in her fifties or sixties with active or convalescent COVID-19. CDR3s include the opening cysteine and the closing phenylalanine or tryptophan. The D gene is left open where the match is weak. The size field is filled for only some rows; it gives once, few, many or a size class.

d_call | clone_size | j_call | v_call | cdr3_aa | cdr3_nt
. | few | TRBJ1-6 | TRBV19 | CASSTQNSPLHF | TGTGCCAGTAGTACCCAAAATTCACCCCTCCACTTT
TRBD1 | . | TRBJ1-2 | TRBV19 | CASSISVWASGTANYGYTF | TGTGCCAGTAGTATCTCGGTGTGGGCTTCCGGGACAGCCAACTATGGCTACACCTTC
. | . | TRBJ1-1 | TRBV18 | CASSRDKLNTEAFF | TGTGCCAGCTCACGGGACAAGTTGAACACTGAAGCTTTCTTT
. | . | TRBJ1-2 | TRBV11-1 | CASSQGDNAFFYGYTF | TGTGCCAGCAGCCAGGGTGACAACGCTTTCTTCTATGGCTACACCTTC
. | . | TRBJ1-2 | TRBV5-5 | CASSLWYGANYGYTF | TGTGCCAGCAGCTTGTGGTATGGAGCTAACTATGGCTACACCTTC
TRBD1 | . | TRBJ1-1 | TRBV27 | CASIRTGSFTEAFF | TGTGCCAGCATAAGGACAGGTTCGTTCACTGAAGCTTTCTTT
. | . | TRBJ1-2 | TRBV6-1 | CASSESGRNYGYTF | TGTGCCAGCAGTGAAAGCGGTCGGAACTATGGCTACACCTTC
TRBD1 | . | TRBJ1-1 | TRBV30 | CAWSVTGGGTEAFF | TGTGCCTGGAGTGTGACAGGGGGGGGGACTGAAGCTTTCTTT
TRBD1 | . | TRBJ2-7 | TRBV5-1 | CASSEGQATSYEQYF | TGCGCCAGCAGCGAGGGACAGGCTACTTCCTACGAGCAGTACTTC
TRBD1 | . | TRBJ1-2 | TRBV30 | CAWSSQGDGYTF | TGTGCCTGGAGTTCCCAGGGGGACGGCTACACCTTC
TRBD2 | . | TRBJ2-3 | TRBV7-2 | CASSHWTSGTKKGTDTQYF | TGTGCCAGCAGCCATTGGACTAGCGGGACGAAAAAAGGTACAGATACGCAGTATTTT
. | . | TRBJ2-1 | TRBV28 | CASSLVGSSYNEQFF | TGTGCCAGCAGTTTGGTGGGGAGCTCCTACAATGAGCAGTTCTTC
. | . | TRBJ2-1 | TRBV6-5 | CASRSSPEDNEQFF | TGTGCCAGCAGGTCTAGCCCGGAGGACAATGAGCAGTTCTTC
. | few | TRBJ1-1 | TRBV3-1/TRBV3-2 | CASSQAENTEAFF | TGTGCCAGCAGCCAAGCAGAGAACACTGAAGCTTTCTTT
TRBD2 | once | TRBJ2-7 | TRBV7-9 | CASSLGSLGLADSYEQYF | TGTGCCAGCAGCCTGGGGTCATTGGGACTAGCGGACTCCTACGAGCAGTACTTC
TRBD1 | many | TRBJ1-5 | TRBV7-2 | CASSLRQGGQPQHF | TGTGCCAGCAGCTTGAGACAGGGCGGTCAGCCCCAGCATTTT
TRBD1 | . | TRBJ1-2 | TRBV25-1 | CASSEWTGNYGYTF | TGTGCCAGCAGTGAATGGACAGGGAACTATGGCTACACCTTC
TRBD1 | . | TRBJ2-7 | TRBV10-3 | CAISEPPGQGDYEQYF | TGTGCCATCAGTGAGCCCCCGGGACAGGGTGACTACGAGCAGTACTTC
. | . | TRBJ2-2 | TRBV18 | CASSPEMGQNTGELFF | TGTGCCAGCTCACCCGAGATGGGACAGAACACCGGGGAGCTGTTTTTT
. | . | TRBJ2-1 | TRBV28 | CASSLRGSLSYNEQFF | TGTGCCAGCAGTTTACGCGGCAGCCTCTCCTACAATGAGCAGTTCTTC
. | . | TRBJ2-2 | TRBV7-2 | CADRDKNTGELFF | TGTGCCGACCGGGACAAGAACACCGGGGAGCTGTTTTTT
. | . | TRBJ2-7 | TRBV28 | CASSPSLAYEQYF | TGTGCCAGCAGTCCCTCGCTCGCGTACGAGCAGTACTTC
TRBD1 | . | TRBJ2-3 | TRBV30 | CAWNSDRDDTDTQYF | TGTGCCTGGAATTCGGACAGGGACGACACAGATACGCAGTATTTT
TRBD1 | . | TRBJ1-4 | TRBV19 | CASSQARQGGQEKLFF | TGTGCCAGTAGTCAAGCCCGACAGGGGGGGCAAGAAAAACTGTTTTTT
. | . | TRBJ2-1 | TRBV7-2 | CASSLVTGENEQFF | TGTGCCAGCAGCTTGGTCACGGGTGAAAATGAGCAGTTCTTC
TRBD1 | . | TRBJ1-5 | TRBV28 | CASSSGQGLNQPQHF | TGTGCCAGCAGTTCGGGACAGGGGCTTAATCAGCCCCAGCATTTT
. | . | TRBJ2-1 | TRBV11-2 | CASSLRLQFF | TGTGCCAGCAGCTTGAGATTGCAGTTCTTC
. | few | TRBJ2-5 | TRBV7-9 | CASSLGGGTLAETQYF | TGTGCCAGCAGCTTAGGTGGCGGGACCCTGGCGGAGACCCAGTACTTC
. | . | TRBJ2-5 | TRBV19 | CASSISGGWETQYF | TGTGCCAGTAGTATATCGGGGGGCTGGGAGACCCAGTACTTC
. | . | TRBJ2-3 | TRBV18 | CASSPSLQAGTDTQYF | TGTGCCAGCTCACCAAGTCTCCAGGCAGGCACAGATACGCAGTATTTT
. | . | TRBJ1-4 | TRBV7-2 | CASSPGAGGGREKLFF | TGTGCCAGCAGCCCGGGGGCGGGGGGCGGAAGAGAAAAACTGTTTTTT
TRBD2 | . | TRBJ2-3 | TRBV11-2 | CASSSLSGLAGVTDTQYF | TGTGCCAGCAGCTCCCTGTCGGGACTAGCGGGAGTCACAGATACGCAGTATTTT
. | . | TRBJ1-3 | TRBV29-1 | CSVSTLAGNTIYF | TGCAGCGTGTCCACATTGGCTGGAAACACCATATATTTT
TRBD1 | . | TRBJ1-1 | TRBV28 | CASRLRGSSAEAFF | TGTGCCAGCAGACTCAGGGGGTCGTCAGCTGAAGCTTTCTTT
TRBD1 | . | TRBJ2-7 | TRBV28 | CASSLGGQGAYEQYF | TGTGCCAGCAGTTTGGGGGGACAGGGGGCATACGAGCAGTACTTC
TRBD2 | . | TRBJ2-1 | TRBV18 | CASSPNSGGRNEQFF | TGTGCCAGCTCACCAAATTCGGGAGGGCGCAATGAGCAGTTCTTC